Listed below are T cell receptor beta chains from one sample, sequenced in a study of T cells in localized non-small cell lung cancer. The table came from immunoSEQ multiplex PCR; TCRdb's copy has only in-frame clones and leaves some out. The top ten clones hold roughly 13% of a sample with just under 1,500 clones, about 19% of them seen once. The sequences come from lung tumor tissue, collected before any cancer treatment. These receptors all come from a woman between 35 and 70 years old with stage I lung adenocarcinoma. Each CDR3 is given with its conserved first and last residue. D genes are given only for firm matches. Expanded clones get a size class; other rows say once, few or many, or leave the size out.

>TRBJ2-7|TRBV29-1|.|.
TGCAGCGCCCTCTCGGACAGCTCCTACGAGCAGTACTTC
CSALSDSSYEQYF
>TRBJ1-2|TRBV29-1|.|.
TGCAGCGTTACTTCTTCCCCCGGGACTGGGAACTATGGCTACACCTTC
CSVTSSPGTGNYGYTF
>TRBJ2-1|TRBV11-3|TRBD2|few
TGTGCCAGCAGCTTAGTACGGGGGGGCGGATGGAATGAGCAGTTCTTC
CASSLVRGGGWNEQFF
>TRBJ1-6|TRBV28|.|few
TGTGCCAGCAGCGGGGGTAATTCACCCCTCCACTTT
CASSGGNSPLHF
>TRBJ1-5|TRBV19|TRBD1|once
TGTGCCAGTAGTATTAAGGGACAGGGAGGGGGTCAGCCCCAGCATTTT
CASSIKGQGGGQPQHF
>TRBJ2-5|TRBV11-3|TRBD2|.
TGTGCCAGCAGCTTGGGACTAGCGGGGGGAGAGACCCAGTACTTC
CASSLGLAGGETQYF
>TRBJ2-5|TRBV6-8|.|few
TGTGCCAGCAGACCCTATCTCGGGGGACAAGAGACCCAGTACTTC
CASRPYLGGQETQYF
>TRBJ1-6|TRBV9|.|large
TGTGCCAGCAGAGAGGGTAGGGAGAATAATTCACCCCTCCACTTT
CASREGRENNSPLHF
>TRBJ1-2|TRBV9|TRBD1|.
TGTGCCAGCAGTGAAACCCGAGTCGACAGGGGGTATGGCTACACCTTC
CASSETRVDRGYGYTF
>TRBJ1-1|TRBV4-1|.|medium-sized
TGCGCCAGCAGCCAAGATCCCTATCGCACTGAAGCTTTCTTT
CASSQDPYRTEAFF
>TRBJ1-2|TRBV10-3|.|few
TGTGCCATCAGTGAGTCTTTCAGCTATGGCTACACCTTC
CAISESFSYGYTF
>TRBJ1-1|TRBV5-1|TRBD1|.
TGCGCCAGCAGCTGGGACAGGGTGAACACTGAAGCTTTCTTT
CASSWDRVNTEAFF
>TRBJ2-1|TRBV6-8|TRBD2|.
TGTGCCACTCTAGCGGGGTCCTACAATGAGCAGTTCTTC
CATLAGSYNEQFF
>TRBJ2-2|TRBV18|.|.
TGTGCCAGCTCACCGCCGGGACCCACCGGGGAGCTGTTTTTT
CASSPPGPTGELFF
>TRBJ2-1|TRBV11-3|.|few
TGTGCCAGCAGCTGGATCCGACTCCCGATAAATAATGAGCAGTTCTTC
CASSWIRLPINNEQFF
>TRBJ2-1|TRBV6-8|TRBD1|few
TGTGCCAGCAGTCAGACAGGGACCCCGAATGAGCAGTTCTTC
CASSQTGTPNEQFF
>TRBJ1-2|TRBV11-3|.|few
TGTGCCAGCAGCTTAGGTTGGGCCTGGGAGGGCTACACCTTC
CASSLGWAWEGYTF
>TRBJ2-6|TRBV9|.|medium-sized
TGTGCCAGCAGTGGGCCTCCCAGGGGGGCCAACGTCCTGACTTTC
CASSGPPRGANVLTF
>TRBJ1-5|TRBV10-2|.|.
TGCGCCAGCAGTGAGTCCATCAGCAATCAGCCCCAGCATTTT
CASSESISNQPQHF
>TRBJ2-5|TRBV11-3|TRBD1|.
TGTGCCAGCAGCCAAATAAGACAGGGCAATAGAGAGACCCAGTACTTC
CASSQIRQGNRETQYF
>TRBJ2-7|TRBV30|.|.
TGTGCCTGGAGTGTTGGGGACACCTACGAGCAGTACTTC
CAWSVGDTYEQYF
>TRBJ2-3|TRBV15|.|.
TGTGCCACCAGGCTGGGAGTGGGCACAGATACGCAGTATTTT
CATRLGVGTDTQYF
>TRBJ1-2|TRBV6-8|TRBD1|few
TGTGCCATCAGCGAGGACAGGTCAAACTATGGCTACACCTTC
CAISEDRSNYGYTF
>TRBJ1-6|TRBV19|TRBD1|.
TGTGCCAGTAGGCGGACAGGCGATTCACCCCTCCACTTT
CASRRTGDSPLHF
>TRBJ2-7|TRBV28|TRBD2|.
TGTGCCGTCTGTCCGGGACTAGCGGGGCTCGAGCAGTACTTC
CAVCPGLAGLEQYF
>TRBJ2-1|TRBV15|.|few
TGTGCCACCAGCAGTCTAGCGAGCTCCTACAATGAGCAGTTCTTC
CATSSLASSYNEQFF
>TRBJ1-6|TRBV6-8|.|medium-sized
TGTGCCAGCAGTGGCGATAAGGGACGGAGCTCCTATAATTCACCCCTCCACTTT
CASSGDKGRSSYNSPLHF
>TRBJ2-3|TRBV30|.|.
TGTGCCTGGAGTCCTGGAGGGGGAAGGTCAGATACGCAGTATTTT
CAWSPGGGRSDTQYF
>TRBJ1-1|TRBV29-1|.|.
TGCAGCGCTGGAGCCGTGGGACCGAACACTGAAGCTTTCTTT
CSAGAVGPNTEAFF
>TRBJ2-1|TRBV28|TRBD1|.
TGTGCCAGCAGATGGGACAGGGGCTCCTACAATGAGCAGTTCTTC
CASRWDRGSYNEQFF
>TRBJ1-1|TRBV23-1|.|medium-sized
TGCGCCAGCAGCCAGCTCAGTATACTCAGTAACCACACTGAAGCTTTCTTT
CASSQLSILSNHTEAFF
>TRBJ1-2|TRBV9|TRBD1|few
TGTGCCAGCAATGTTGGGACAGGCCCTAACTATGGCTACACCTTC
CASNVGTGPNYGYTF
>TRBJ1-2|TRBV19|.|few
TGTGCCAGTATGCACCTTACGGTAACTGGGGGCTACACCTTC
CASMHLTVTGGYTF
>TRBJ2-3|TRBV6-8|TRBD2|few
TGTGCCAGCAGTGAGGGCGGGGGGGCTACAGATACGCAGTATTTT
CASSEGGGATDTQYF
>TRBJ2-3|TRBV9|TRBD2|medium-sized
TGTGCCAGTCGACTAGCGGGGGCAGATACGCAGTATTTT
CASRLAGADTQYF
>TRBJ2-2|TRBV11-3|TRBD1|medium-sized
TGTGCCAGCAGCCCCGTGACAGGGAATAACGGGGAGCTGTTTTTT
CASSPVTGNNGELFF
>TRBJ1-2|TRBV11-3|.|.
TGTGCCAGCAGCTTAGGGTGGCAGGGCAAGGGCTACACCTTC
CASSLGWQGKGYTF
>TRBJ2-7|TRBV19|TRBD2|once
TGTGCCAGTAGTGAAGTGACACTGACGGGGGGCGAGCAGTACTTC
CASSEVTLTGGEQYF
>TRBJ1-3|TRBV11-3|.|few
TGTGCCAGCAGCGGCCGGACAGTGAGTGGAAACACCATATATTTT
CASSGRTVSGNTIYF
>TRBJ1-2|TRBV19|.|.
TGTGCCAGTAGTATAGGGGGACTTTACTATGGCTACACCTTC
CASSIGGLYYGYTF
>TRBJ1-2|TRBV18|TRBD1|.
TGTGCCAGCTCACCTTTACAGGGGGCTAATGGCTACACCTTC
CASSPLQGANGYTF
>TRBJ1-5|TRBV6-8|.|medium-sized
TGTGCCAGCAGATTCGCAGGGGGCAATCAGCCCCAGCATTTT
CASRFAGGNQPQHF
>TRBJ2-3|TRBV10-2|TRBD1|.
TGCGCCAGCATCCCCGACAGGGCAGATCCCACAGATACGCAGTATTTT
CASIPDRADPTDTQYF
>TRBJ1-1|TRBV11-3|TRBD1|few
TGTGCCAGCAGCTTTTTAGCAGGGACAGGGCGACCGAACACTGAAGCTTTCTTT
CASSFLAGTGRPNTEAFF
>TRBJ1-3|TRBV9|.|few
TGTGCCAGCAGCGTAGTGGGCAGGAGCTCTGGAAACACCATATATTTT
CASSVVGRSSGNTIYF
>TRBJ1-2|TRBV6-8|TRBD1|few
TGTGCCAGCAGGGCCGGTCCCCCAGGGGGCAGGGGCTATGGCTACACCTTC
CASRAGPPGGRGYGYTF